This is a list of T cell receptor beta chains from one sample in a study of blood T cells in healthy people across ages. TCRdb reprocessed the 5' RACE reads with MiXCR, giving one entry per CDR3 protein. The sample shows approximately 800,000 distinct CDR3 sequences, 58% of them seen only once. Material for sequencing was blood. The source of these receptors is a man aged 25-45 years in good health. CDR3s include the opening cysteine and the closing phenylalanine or tryptophan. A D gene is named only where the DNA matches it firmly. Clone size is not always given. Where it is, it says once, few, many or a class for expanded clones.

d_gene,abundance,v_gene,j_gene,CDR3nt,CDR3aa
TRBD2,NA,TRBV11-2,TRBJ2-3,TGTGCCAGCAGCTTCGGGCTAGCGGGGGAGGATACGCAGTATTTT,CASSFGLAGEDTQYF
NA,few,TRBV7-9,TRBJ1-1,TGTGCCAGCAGTTCGAGAGGAATGAACACTGAAGCTTTCTTT,CASSSRGMNTEAFF
NA,NA,TRBV27,TRBJ2-7,TGTGCCAGCAGTTTATCTACGACAGGCGAGCAGTACTTC,CASSLSTTGEQYF
TRBD2,NA,TRBV20-1,TRBJ2-7,TGCAGTGCTAACCCAATGAAAACTAGCGGAACCTACGAGCAGTACTTC,CSANPMKTSGTYEQYF
NA,NA,TRBV21-1,TRBJ2-3,TGTGCCAGCAGCAAGCTTCCCGCCAAACGTGCACCTCGGGATACGCAGTATTTT,CASSKLPAKRAPRDTQYF
TRBD2,few,TRBV29-1,TRBJ2-1,TGCGGAACTAGCGGCACCTTCAATGAGCAGTTCTTC,CGTSGTFNEQFF
NA,NA,TRBV5-1,TRBJ2-5,TGCGCCGGCAGCTTGGAGGGAAGCATCCAAGAGACCCAGTACTTC,CAGSLEGSIQETQYF
TRBD2,NA,TRBV6-2/TRBV6-3,TRBJ2-5,TGTGCCAGCAGTTCCGGACTAGCGGGAATATGGATAGAGACCCAGTACTTC,CASSSGLAGIWIETQYF
TRBD2,NA,TRBV11-1,TRBJ2-5,TGTGCCAGCAGCTTGACAACTAGCGGGATACAAGAGACCCAGTACTTC,CASSLTTSGIQETQYF
NA,few,TRBV10-3,TRBJ2-5,TGTGCCATCAGGGAGAGGGAGTCGGGAGAGCAGTACTTC,CAIRERESGEQYF
TRBD2,once,TRBV15,TRBJ2-3,TGTGCCGCTCTAGCGGGGGGGCCCACAGATACGCAGTATTTT,CAALAGGPTDTQYF
NA,NA,TRBV27,TRBJ2-3,TGTGCCAGCCGCCAGGGCGGGCCTAAAACAGATACGCAGTATTTT,CASRQGGPKTDTQYF
NA,NA,TRBV7-2,TRBJ2-7,TGTGCCAGCAGCTTACAGGACGGAGATTACGAGCAGTACTTC,CASSLQDGDYEQYF
NA,NA,TRBV14,TRBJ1-1,TGTGCCAGCAGCCAGATAGGGGCGAACACTGAAGCTTTCTTT,CASSQIGANTEAFF
NA,few,TRBV11-2,TRBJ2-5,TGTGCCAGCAGCTTAGGTGTACAGCAAGAGACCCAGTACTTC,CASSLGVQQETQYF
NA,NA,TRBV29-1,TRBJ1-1,TGCAGCACGAGACCCCCCCCGGGGAACACTGAAGCTTTCTTT,CSTRPPPGNTEAFF
TRBD2,NA,TRBV7-9,TRBJ2-1,TGTGCCAGCAGCCACCGGGGGGACCCCTACAATGAGCAGTTCTTC,CASSHRGDPYNEQFF
NA,NA,TRBV20-1,TRBJ2-3,TGCAGTGCAACCCCTCCCAGGGCTAGCAACACAGATACGCAGTATTTT,CSATPPRASNTDTQYF
NA,NA,TRBV6-5,TRBJ2-7,TGTGCCAGCAGTTATTACAGGGAAGGATACGAGCAGTACTTC,CASSYYREGYEQYF
NA,NA,TRBV20-1,TRBJ2-7,TGCAGTGCTAAGGACAGCCTCTACGAGCAGTACTTC,CSAKDSLYEQYF
NA,NA,TRBV20-1,TRBJ2-5,TGCAGTGCTACCCAGCCCGGGACTTCGACAGAGACCCAGTACTTC,CSATQPGTSTETQYF
NA,NA,TRBV28,TRBJ2-7,TGTGCCAGCAGTTTGCGGGGTGGGGAGCAGTACTTC,CASSLRGGEQYF
NA,once,TRBV20-1,TRBJ2-6,TGCAGTGCTAGAGGTATGGACTCTGGGGCCAACGTCCTGACTTTC,CSARGMDSGANVLTF
TRBD2,few,TRBV24-1,TRBJ2-1,TGTGCCACCAGTGGTGCGGGAGTAAGGGGCAATGAGCAGTTCTTC,CATSGAGVRGNEQFF
NA,few,TRBV7-9,TRBJ2-7,TGTGCCAGCAGCTTAGCGATCAACTCCTACGAGCAGTACTTC,CASSLAINSYEQYF
NA,NA,TRBV6-1,TRBJ2-5,TGTGCCAGCAGTCGAGTGCTAGAGACCCAGTACTTC,CASSRVLETQYF
NA,few,TRBV11-2,TRBJ2-7,TGTGCCAGCAGCTTAGACACCTCCTACGAGCAGTACTTC,CASSLDTSYEQYF
TRBD1,NA,TRBV28,TRBJ2-7,TGTGCCAGCAGTTTATTTCCCGGGACAGAAGGCGGCGGGCAGTACTTC,CASSLFPGTEGGGQYF
TRBD2,NA,TRBV20-1,TRBJ2-7,TGCAGTGCTAGAGATGTCGGGGGGTCCTACGAGCAGTACTTC,CSARDVGGSYEQYF
TRBD1,many,TRBV20-1,TRBJ2-7,TGCAGTGCTAGTGGCCTACAGGGACAGGGTTACGAGCAGTACTTC,CSASGLQGQGYEQYF
NA,few,TRBV6-5,TRBJ1-1,TGTGCCAGCAGTTACTCGACGGGGGCGAACACTGAAGCTTTCTTT,CASSYSTGANTEAFF
TRBD1,NA,TRBV7-9,TRBJ2-5,TGTTCCAGCAGCCTGGGACAGATACAAGAGACCCAGTACTTC,CSSSLGQIQETQYF
NA,NA,TRBV4-3,TRBJ2-5,TGCGCCAGCAGCCAAGATGGACTAACTACCCAGTACTTC,CASSQDGLTTQYF
NA,NA,TRBV7-2,TRBJ1-2,TGTGCCAGCAGCCAGAGTTGGAGGGGGATCGGCTATGGCTACACCTTC,CASSQSWRGIGYGYTF
NA,few,TRBV10-3,TRBJ2-7,TGTGCCATCAGGGACGGCACCTACGAGCAGTACTTC,CAIRDGTYEQYF
NA,few,TRBV20-1,TRBJ2-5,TGCAGCACCAGAGACAGAAAGAAAGAGACCCAGTACTTC,CSTRDRKKETQYF
NA,NA,TRBV2,TRBJ2-7,TGTGCCAGTTCGGGGTGGGCCGCCTACGAGCAGTACTTC,CASSGWAAYEQYF
NA,NA,TRBV20-1,TRBJ1-5,TGCAGTGCCCGAGGGGACAAGGCTTATCAGCCCCAGCATTTT,CSARGDKAYQPQHF
NA,few,TRBV25-1,TRBJ1-2,TGTGCCAGCAGTGATGTACCTGACGGTACGGACGGCTACACCTTC,CASSDVPDGTDGYTF
NA,few,TRBV20-1,TRBJ2-7,TGCAGTGCTAGGGAAGACAGAGCCTCCTACGAGCAGTACTTC,CSAREDRASYEQYF
TRBD2,NA,TRBV28,TRBJ2-2,TGTGCCAGCAGTTTATCTCCTAGCGGGACATCCGGGGAGCTGTTTTTT,CASSLSPSGTSGELFF
NA,NA,TRBV29-1,TRBJ2-3,TGCAGCGTTGGGACAGTAACCACAGATACGCAGTATTTT,CSVGTVTTDTQYF
TRBD1,NA,TRBV6-2/TRBV6-3,TRBJ1-1,TGTGCCAGCAGTCGGGACAGGATAAACACTGAAGCTTTCTTT,CASSRDRINTEAFF
NA,NA,TRBV2,TRBJ1-2,TGTGCCAGCGTAAGAAACTATGGCTACACCTTC,CASVRNYGYTF
NA,NA,TRBV7-6,TRBJ2-7,TGTGTCAGCAGCTTCAGGGGTTCCTACGAGCAGTACTTC,CVSSFRGSYEQYF
NA,many,TRBV27,TRBJ2-7,TGTGCCAGCAGTTTTGGGTCAGAAACCTACGAGCAGTACTTC,CASSFGSETYEQYF